These 31 T cell receptor beta chains share one sample of origin, sequenced in a study of shared clonotypes between healthy human individuals. The protocol was immunoSEQ multiplex PCR, while the TCRdb copy is restricted to in-frame clones and leaves out a portion. Altogether millions of clones are present, 85% to 95% being singletons, with the ten largest covering 0.1% to 0.15%. Sequenced input: naive CD4+ T cells sorted from blood. As for subset: CD45RA+ positively selected. Receptor source: a man aged 18 to 30 in good health.

In its sample, this clone was seen once. The same CDR3 also results from other DNA sequences found in this sample. This chain connects TRBV6-6 to TRBJ1-1, with 9 bases aligning to TRBD1. Germline loops: CDR1 MNHNY, CDR2 SVGAGI (reference sequence). Trimming took 0 bases from V and 4 from J; bases not matched to a gene: 3. This CDR3 spans 15 amino acids. The CDR3 nucleotides are TGTGCCAGCAGTTACTCCCCGGGACAGGGCACTGAAGCTTTCTTT. Translating it yields CASSYSPGQGTEAFF.

The chain carries TRBV5-1 and TRBJ2-7, with D perhaps given as TRBD1 or TRBD2 (5 bases each). Germline CDR1 reads SGHRS; CDR2 reads YFSETQ. There are 14 residues in the CDR3. Trimming cost V 2 bases and J 5 bases, with 14 bases left between them. The chain's CDR3 is CASSFGDPMDEQYF. DNA of the CDR3: TGCGCCAGCAGCTTCGGGGACCCAATGGACGAGCAGTACTTC.

The chain joins TRBV25-1 to TRBJ1-2; 9 bases match TRBD1. The CDR3 runs 14 residues. The germline CDR1 and CDR2 sequences are MGHDK and SYGVNS. The V and J ends lost 1 base and 8 bases, in that order; junction bases with no gene match: 5. The CDR3 DNA reads as TGTGCCAGCAGTGAATCTGGGACAGGGTTCGGCTACACCTTC. Translated, it gives CASSESGTGFGYTF.

This chain connects TRBV7-9 to TRBJ2-2; no clear D. Trimming left V 3 bases short and J 6 bases short, with 14 bases between. Germline values: CDR1 SEHNR, CDR2 FQNEAQ (reference sequence). The CDR3 is made up of 15 amino acids. Here the CDR3 reads CASSFGPTNAGELFF. In DNA, the CDR3 is TGTGCCAGCAGCTTTGGTCCAACCAACGCCGGGGAGCTGTTTTTT. The full variable domain, completed using reference TRBV7-9 and TRBJ2-2, is DTGVSQNPRHKITKRGQNVTFRCDPISEHNRLYWYRQTLGQGPEFLTYFQNEAQLEKSRLLSDRFSAERPKGSFSTLEIQRTEQGDSAMYLCASSFGPTNAGELFFGEGSRLTVL.

The rearrangement links TRBV6-6 to TRBJ2-1, with TRBD2 matching over 9 bases. V dropped 2 bases and J dropped 5; count of bases not matched to a gene: 1. In germline, CDR1 is MNHNY, CDR2 SVGAGI (reference sequence). This CDR3 region has 14 residues. In DNA, the CDR3 is TGTGCCAGCAGTTACCTAGCGGGGAACAATGAGCAGTTCTTC. This codes for CASSYLAGNNEQFF.

The chain carries TRBV5-1 and TRBJ2-7; D not resolved. Germline values: CDR1 SGHRS, CDR2 YFSETQ. CDR3 length: 14 amino acids. The germline V and J ends were trimmed by 3 bases and 4 bases, with 14 bases remaining between them. DNA for the CDR3: TGCGCCAGCAGCTCCCAAGGCCTAGAGTACGAGCAGTACTTC. The encoded protein is CASSSQGLEYEQYF.

This clone was picked up one time. The identical CDR3 is also encoded by other nucleotide sequences in the sample. The genes are TRBV4-3 and TRBJ2-1; D possibly corresponds to TRBD2 (6 bases). This CDR3 has 15 residues. Germline V gene data show CDR1 as LGHNA and CDR2 as YSLEER. V lost 0 bases and J 0 bases, leaving 6 bases between the germline ends. CDR3 coding DNA: TGCGCCAGCAGCCAAGACGGGAGCTCCTACAATGAGCAGTTCTTC. Protein: CASSQDGSSYNEQFF.

The chain combines TRBV5-1 with TRBJ2-1; the D is unclear. V lost 0 bases to trimming and J lost 3 bases, with 10 bases between them. Looked up from germline, CDR1 is SGHRS and CDR2 is YFSETQ. The CDR3 is made up of 15 amino acids. For the CDR3, the DNA is TGCGCCAGCAGCTTGGAGGCAGGATTCTACAATGAGCAGTTCTTC. Encoded protein: CASSLEAGFYNEQFF.

This chain connects TRBV5-4 to TRBJ1-4, with TRBD1 matching over 7 bases. The V segment lost 2 bases and the J segment 5 bases; nucleotides outside the gene matches: 6. Germline CDR1 reads SGHNT; CDR2 reads YYREEE (reference sequence). This CDR3 is built from 15 residues. CDR3 sequence (DNA): TGTGCCAGCAGCTTCGCACAGGGACAGAATGAAAAACTGTTTTTT. Encoded protein: CASSFAQGQNEKLFF.

This rearrangement joins TRBV10-3 to TRBJ2-7, with TRBD2 matching over 9 bases. This CDR3 region has 14 residues. V was clipped by 11 bases and J by 1 base; unmatched bases: 9. In germline, CDR1 is ENHRY, CDR2 SYGVKD. The CDR3 DNA sequence: TGTGCCTCCAAGGTAGCGGGAGAGTCCTACGAGCAGTACTTC. Residues: CASKVAGESYEQYF.

This chain joins TRBV30 and TRBJ1-2; D may be TRBD1 (5 bases). V was cut by 5 bases and J by 1 base, with 14 bases left in between. The CDR3 has 14 residues. Germline CDR1 is GTSNPN and CDR2 is SVGIG (reference sequence). The CDR3 here is CAWGRDSSNYGYTF. For the CDR3, the DNA is TGTGCCTGGGGTCGGGACTCCAGTAACTATGGCTACACCTTC. Looking up the rest from reference TRBV30 and TRBJ1-2 gives the full variable domain: SQTIHQWPATLVQPVGSPLSLECTVEGTSNPNLYWYRQAAGRGLQLLFYSVGIGQISSEVPQNLSASRPQDRQFILSSKKLLLSDSGFYLCAWGRDSSNYGYTFGSGTRLTVV.

The chain has TRBV5-6 and TRBJ2-7; a possible D gene is TRBD2 (5 bases). Germline assignment: CDR1 SGHDT and CDR2 YYEEEE. This CDR3 contains 15 residues. Trimming removed 0 bases from V and 0 bases from J, with 10 bases in between. This CDR3 reads CASSLVGLGSYEQYF. The CDR3 bases are TGTGCCAGCAGCTTGGTCGGACTCGGCTCCTACGAGCAGTACTTC.

The chain recombines TRBV6-1 with TRBJ2-7; 8 bases fit TRBD1. After removal of 8 bases from V and 2 bases from J, the junction contained 8 bases not matched to a gene. The CDR3 has 14 amino acids. Germline V CDR1 and CDR2: MNHNS, SASEGT. CDR3 sequence reads: CASRAGQGPYEQYF. The CDR3 nucleotides read TGTGCCAGCCGAGCCGGACAGGGACCCTACGAGCAGTACTTC.

The V call is TRBV5-6, the J call TRBJ2-5; 10 positions agree with TRBD1. Germline assignment: CDR1 SGHDT and CDR2 YYEEEE. This CDR3 region has 14 residues. J lost 5 bases, V lost 4 bases, and 5 bases had no gene match. CDR3 in DNA: TGTGCCAGCAGCCGGGGACAGGGGAGTGAGACCCAGTACTTC. Amino acids: CASSRGQGSETQYF.

This rearrangement joins TRBV6-1 to TRBJ2-3; D unclear. The CDR3 extends over 18 amino acids. Looked up from germline, CDR1 is MNHNS and CDR2 is SASEGT. V lost 0 bases, J lost 0 bases, and 16 bases lay in between. CDR3 DNA sequence: TGTGCCAGCAGTGAAGCGACCTCAGCCTTTTCTAGCACAGATACGCAGTATTTT. Its translation is CASSEATSAFSSTDTQYF.

The chain employs TRBV4-3 and TRBJ2-3; possibly TRBD1 for D (7 bases). The CDR3 has 18 residues. V shed 0 bases and J shed 1 base, with 17 bases lying between them. Looked up from germline, CDR1 is LGHNA and CDR2 is YSLEER. The CDR3 spells CASSQDLGGGRRTDTQYF. CDR3 DNA: TGCGCCAGCAGCCAAGATCTAGGAGGGGGCAGGCGCACAGATACGCAGTATTTT.

This clone was observed many times. The same CDR3 also results from other DNA sequences found in this sample. This chain uses TRBV4-2 with TRBJ1-2, with D possibly being TRBD1 (6 bases). The germline CDR1 and CDR2 sequences are LGHNA and YNFKEQ. V was shortened by 1 base and J by 6 bases, with 12 bases between the two germline ends. This CDR3 has 14 amino acids. CDR3 DNA sequence: TGTGCCAGCAGCCAAGTCGAACAGGGACATGGCTACACCTTC. Protein product: CASSQVEQGHGYTF.

The chain couples TRBV2 to TRBJ1-1, with D perhaps matching TRBD1 (6 bases). This CDR3 spans 15 amino acids. The V gene's germline CDR1 is SNHLY and CDR2 FYNNEI. The V gene lost 2 bases and the J gene lost 3 bases, with 13 bases spanning the gap. DNA of the CDR3: TGTGCCAGCAGTGAACGGCAGGGGCATTACACTGAAGCTTTCTTT. This encodes CASSERQGHYTEAFF.

CDR3 in DNA: TGTGCCAGCTCACCGTTCAATCATCTTGACAGTCTCACAGATACGCAGTATTTT. This translates into CASSPFNHLDSLTDTQYF. The chain joins TRBV18 to TRBJ2-3; D might be TRBD1 (5 bases). CDR1 is KGHSH and CDR2 is LQKENI in the germline V gene. The V end was cut by 3 bases, the J end by 2 bases, with 21 bases between. This CDR3 has 18 amino acids.

This chain connects TRBV19 to TRBJ1-5; the D is unclear. This CDR3 is 14 amino acids long. Trimming pared 4 bases from V and 7 bases from J, leaving 14 bases between. The germline V gene has CDR1 LNHDA and CDR2 SQIVND (reference sequence). The CDR3, as DNA: TGTGCCAGTAGTAGGTGGGGAGGCGAACAGCCCCAGCATTTT. This encodes CASSRWGGEQPQHF.

In its sample, this clone was seen a few times. This sequence joins TRBV5-1 and TRBJ2-5; D not resolved. Trimming pared 0 bases from V and 1 base from J, leaving 7 bases between. Germline CDR1 reads SGHRS; CDR2 reads YFSETQ. The CDR3 loop spans 14 amino acids. CDR3 DNA: TGCGCCAGCAGCTTGGGGTCGTCCCAAGAGACCCAGTACTTC. Its translation: CASSLGSSQETQYF.

This clone was seen once. The chain couples TRBV7-2 to TRBJ2-4, with no clear D. The CDR3 extends over 15 amino acids. V lost 1 base, J lost 5 bases, and 12 bases lay in between. From germline, CDR1 is SGHTA and CDR2 FQGNSA. The CDR3, as DNA: TGTGCCAGCAGCTTAGATTGGCTAGTTCAAAACATTCAGTACTTC. It is translated as CASSLDWLVQNIQYF.

The rearrangement joins TRBV7-8 to TRBJ1-5; weak D call: TRBD1 (5 bases). The CDR3 runs to 13 residues. Trimming removed 3 bases from V and 6 bases from J, with 9 bases in between. Germline loops: CDR1 SGHVS, CDR2 FQNEAQ. The CDR3 is CASSFRVGQPQHF. CDR3 nucleotides: TGTGCCAGCAGCTTCAGGGTGGGTCAGCCCCAGCATTTT.

The chain carries TRBV10-3 and TRBJ1-6; D remains unclear. Germline V gene sequence: CDR1 ENHRY, CDR2 SYGVKD. The CDR3 extends over 14 amino acids. V lost 7 bases to trimming and J lost 5 bases, with 12 bases between them. The CDR3: CAIKKDRDNSPLHF. In nucleotides, the CDR3 is TGTGCCATCAAGAAGGACCGCGATAATTCACCCCTCCACTTT.

This sequence joins TRBV30 and TRBJ2-5; maybe TRBD2 (7 bases). Trimming left V 0 bases short and J 5 bases short, with 13 bases between. This CDR3 spans 14 amino acids. From germline, CDR1 is GTSNPN and CDR2 SVGIG (reference sequence). The CDR3: CAWSVRRGLETQYF. Here the CDR3 DNA reads TGTGCCTGGAGTGTACGGCGGGGGCTGGAGACCCAGTACTTC. Variable domain in full (rest from reference TRBV30 and TRBJ2-5): SQTIHQWPATLVQPVGSPLSLECTVEGTSNPNLYWYRQAAGRGLQLLFYSVGIGQISSEVPQNLSASRPQDRQFILSSKKLLLSDSGFYLCAWSVRRGLETQYFGPGTRLLVL.

This rearrangement joins TRBV6-5 to TRBJ1-5; the D is unclear. The CDR3 has 15 amino acids. V lost 5 bases, J lost 2 bases, and 13 bases lay in between. From germline, CDR1 is MNHEY and CDR2 SVGAGI. The DNA of the CDR3 is TGTGCCAGCAGTATAAACCAGGCGGGCAATCAGCCCCAGCATTTT. This encodes CASSINQAGNQPQHF.

The chain carries TRBV7-9 and TRBJ2-7; D is possibly TRBD1 (6 bases). V was clipped by 0 bases and J by 2 bases, with 17 bases between them. The CDR3 extends over 17 amino acids. Looked up from germline, CDR1 is SEHNR and CDR2 is FQNEAQ (reference sequence). The DNA for the CDR3 is TGTGCCAGCAGCTTAGCGTTCAAACAGGGTATAACCTACGAGCAGTACTTC. Its protein product is CASSLAFKQGITYEQYF.

To note about this clone: Different DNA sequences within this sample yield the same CDR3. This chain connects TRBV9 to TRBJ2-3; D gene unclear. The CDR3 loop spans 12 amino acids. Per the germline V gene, CDR1 is SGDLS and CDR2 is YYNGEE. The ends were cut back, 1 base at V and 6 bases at J, with 6 bases in the middle. CDR3 region: CASSVFGDTQYF. CDR3 sequence (DNA): TGTGCCAGCAGCGTATTCGGCGATACGCAGTATTTT. Full variable domain (rest looked up from reference TRBV9 and TRBJ2-3): DSGVTQTPKHLITATGQRVTLRCSPRSGDLSVYWYQQSLDQGLQFLIQYYNGEERAKGNILERFSAQQFPDLHSELNLSSLELGDSALYFCASSVFGDTQYFGPGTRLTVL.

This sequence joins TRBV18 and TRBJ1-3; D might be TRBD1 (5 bases). Trimming took 2 bases from V and 0 from J, leaving 11 bases between them. Germline assignment: CDR1 KGHSH and CDR2 LQKENI. The CDR3 runs to 16 residues. CDR3 in DNA: TGTGCCAGCTCACCAGCCAGGGTCCACTCTGGAAACACCATATATTTT. Residues: CASSPARVHSGNTIYF.

V and J are TRBV5-4 and TRBJ2-1, with 13 nucleotides matching TRBD2. The CDR3 covers 16 residues. Germline V gives CDR1 SGHNT, CDR2 YYREEE (reference sequence). Trimming cost V 4 bases and J 3 bases; bases outside gene matches: 4. The CDR3 sequence is CASSPTSGGHYNEQFF. As DNA, the CDR3 is TGTGCCAGCAGCCCGACTAGCGGGGGGCACTACAATGAGCAGTTCTTC. Complete variable domain (other parts from reference TRBV5-4 and TRBJ2-1): ETGVTQSPTHLIKTRGQQVTLRCSSQSGHNTVSWYQQALGQGPQFIFQYYREEENGRGNFPPRFSGLQFPNYSSELNVNALELDDSALYLCASSPTSGGHYNEQFFGPGTRLTVL.

This clone was picked up one time. The chain combines TRBV27 with TRBJ2-5; no firm D call. There are 14 residues in the CDR3. V lost 6 bases, J lost 2 bases, and 13 bases lay in between. Germline CDR1 and CDR2: MNHEY and SMNVEV (reference sequence). The CDR3 region has the DNA TGTGCCAGCAGACCATGGGCAGCGCAAGAGACCCAGTACTTC. Its translation: CASRPWAAQETQYF.